Listed here are 22 T cell receptor beta chains from one sample, sequenced in a study of blood T cell repertoires in COVID-19 (TCRdb year 2020). Libraries were prepared through the immunoSEQ multiplex PCR assay. The table was pulled from immuneACCESS by TCRdb, which kept in-frame rearrangements only. Such tables lose some clones; where checked, under half of the loss comes from unresolved V genes, and the rest has no known cause. The table for this sample lists approximately 110,000 clones; less than 90% of them were counted only once. The ten largest make up roughly 18% of the sample. Sequences were obtained from peripheral blood. These receptor sequences come from a woman aged 55-69 years with acute or convalescent COVID-19.

This chain joins TRBV2 and TRBJ1-2; a weak D match, TRBD1 (6 bases). Germline V gene lookup returns CDR1 SNHLY and CDR2 FYNNEI. The CDR3 length is 12 residues. V lost 6 bases and J 8 bases, leaving 13 bases between the germline ends. The DNA of the CDR3 is TGTGCCAGCAGGGGGGGGCAAAGGGGCTACACCTTC. Its translation is CASRGGQRGYTF.

This clone was recorded once. This chain connects TRBV2 to TRBJ2-3, with 7 bases matching TRBD1. The CDR3 covers 13 residues. Germline CDR1 is SNHLY and CDR2 is FYNNEI. J lost 5 bases, V lost 7 bases, and 6 bases had no gene match. The CDR3 here is CASITTGQDTQYF. DNA of the CDR3: TGTGCCAGCATTACGACAGGGCAAGATACGCAGTATTTT.

V usage is TRBV5-6 and J usage is TRBJ2-7; 8 positions agree with TRBD2. Losses at the gene ends were 2 bases for V and 6 bases for J; bases not matched to a gene: 13. CDR3 size: 16 residues. Germline V CDR1 and CDR2: SGHDT, YYEEEE. The CDR3: CASSFSPTGGAGEQYF. CDR3 bases: TGTGCCAGCAGCTTTTCCCCGACGGGGGGGGCTGGCGAGCAGTACTTC.

The CDR3 here is CASSPAGGDTGELFF. In DNA form, the CDR3 reads TGTGCCAGCAGCCCCGCAGGGGGCGACACCGGGGAGCTGTTTTTT. The V gene is TRBV9, the J gene TRBJ2-2; 8 nucleotides align to TRBD1. CDR1 SGDLS and CDR2 YYNGEE come from the germline V gene. The CDR3 totals 15 residues. V trimming: 4 bases; J trimming: 3 bases; junction bases outside the gene matches: 5. Supplemented by reference TRBV9 and TRBJ2-2, the full variable domain reads DSGVTQTPKHLITATGQRVTLRCSPRSGDLSVYWYQQSLDQGLQFLIQYYNGEERAKGNILERFSAQQFPDLHSELNLSSLELGDSALYFCASSPAGGDTGELFFGEGSRLTVL.

The chain has TRBV30 and TRBJ1-2; 7 bases fit TRBD1. The J segment lost 4 bases and the V segment lost 4 bases, leaving 3 bases of the junction unmatched. The CDR3 is made up of 12 amino acids. CDR1 GTSNPN and CDR2 SVGIG come from the germline V gene (reference sequence). The CDR3 nucleotides are TGTGCCTGGATGGGACAGTCCTATGGCTACACCTTC. This translates into CAWMGQSYGYTF.

The chain is built from TRBV28 and TRBJ1-5, with 7 bases matching TRBD1. The CDR3 extends over 14 amino acids. The ends lost 3 bases at V and 5 bases at J; junction bases unmatched: 4. Germline V CDR1 and CDR2: MDHEN, SYDVKM. CDR3 sequence (DNA): TGTGCCAGCAGTTTGTGGCAGGGGGATCAGCCCCAGCATTTT. This sequence encodes CASSLWQGDQPQHF.

The genes are TRBV10-3 and TRBJ1-2; a weak D match, TRBD1 (5 bases). CDR3 length: 16 amino acids. Germline values: CDR1 ENHRY, CDR2 SYGVKD. The V gene lost 8 bases and the J gene lost 4 bases, with 23 bases spanning the gap. CDR3 residues: CAIQSPARGGGYGYTF. CDR3 bases: TGTGCCATCCAGTCGCCCGCACGTGGGGGGGGCTATGGCTACACCTTC.

V usage is TRBV25-1 and J usage is TRBJ2-2; TRBD1 matches 9 bases. The length of the CDR3 is 13 residues. V lost 5 bases, J lost 6 bases, and 1 base stayed unmatched. Germline V gene sequence: CDR1 MGHDK, CDR2 SYGVNS. DNA for the CDR3: TGTGCCAGCAGTAGACAGGGGGCCGGGGAGCTGTTTTTT. It encodes CASSRQGAGELFF.

The table lists this clone with many counts. V usage is TRBV7-8 and J usage is TRBJ2-7; 8 bases fit TRBD1. The CDR3 contains 14 residues. Germline V lookup: CDR1 SGHVS, CDR2 FQNEAQ. Unmatched junction bases numbered 5, after V lost 4 bases and J lost 3 bases. Written as DNA, the CDR3 is TGTGCCAGCAGCTCCCCCGGACAGGGCTACGAGCAGTACTTC. It codes for CASSSPGQGYEQYF.

V usage is TRBV5-6 and J usage is TRBJ1-1, with 7 bases lining up with TRBD1. Germline V lookup: CDR1 SGHDT, CDR2 YYEEEE. CDR3 length: 14 amino acids. The ends lost 6 bases at V and 1 base at J; junction bases unmatched: 6. The CDR3 spells CASNKTGTNTEAFF. The DNA for the CDR3 is TGTGCCAGCAATAAGACAGGGACGAACACTGAAGCTTTCTTT.

J is TRBJ1-1 and V is TRBV12-3 or TRBV12-4, with D uncertain. The CDR3 is made up of 12 amino acids. V lost 5 bases, J lost 7 bases, and 11 bases lay in between. The CDR3 sequence: CASSPRGLEAFF. CDR3 DNA sequence: TGTGCCAGCAGTCCCCGAGGCCTTGAAGCTTTCTTT.

This sequence joins TRBV7-2 and TRBJ2-7; D not resolved. Trimming stripped 4 bases from V and 0 bases from J, with 13 bases between. Germline CDR1 and CDR2: SGHTA and FQGNSA. CDR3 length equals 15 residues. Written as DNA, the CDR3 is TGTGCCAGCAGCTCCTTCCCGGTGAGCTCCTACGAGCAGTACTTC. Its translation is CASSSFPVSSYEQYF. Full variable domain (remainder filled in from reference TRBV7-2 and TRBJ2-7): GAGVSQSPSNKVTEKGKDVELRCDPISGHTALYWYRQSLGQGLEFLIYFQGNSAPDKSGLPSDRFSAERTGGSVSTLTIQRTQQEDSAVYLCASSSFPVSSYEQYFGPGTRLTVT.

The chain joins TRBV6-5 to TRBJ1-6, with D possibly being TRBD1 (5 bases). Looked up from germline, CDR1 is MNHEY and CDR2 is SVGAGI. The V gene lost 7 bases and the J gene lost 4 bases, with 8 bases spanning the gap. The CDR3 runs 13 residues. The DNA for the CDR3 is TGTGCCAGCATGACAGAGTATAATTCACCCCTCCACTTT. Amino acid sequence: CASMTEYNSPLHF.

V is TRBV7-9 and J is TRBJ2-3, with 7 bases fitting TRBD2. CDR1 is SEHNR, CDR2 FQNEAQ, per germline (reference sequence). V shed 7 bases and J 3 bases; nucleotides not matched to a gene: 10. This CDR3 is built from 15 residues. This CDR3 is CASTNPGLLTDTQYF. In DNA, the CDR3 is TGTGCCAGCACCAATCCGGGACTACTTACAGATACGCAGTATTTT.

V is TRBV30 and J is TRBJ1-1; D is possibly TRBD1 (5 bases). V was cut by 0 bases and J by 5 bases, with 10 bases left in between. From germline, CDR1 is GTSNPN and CDR2 SVGIG (reference sequence). This CDR3 comprises 13 residues. CDR3 residues: CAWSVPGKTEAFF. The CDR3, as DNA: TGTGCCTGGAGTGTCCCAGGGAAGACTGAAGCTTTCTTT.

The gene calls are TRBV5-8 and TRBJ1-1, with D hard to call. V gave up 7 bases and J gave up 1 base, with 11 bases separating them. CDR3 length: 13 amino acids. The germline CDR1 and CDR2 sequences are SGHTS and YDEGEE. In DNA form, the CDR3 reads TGTGCCAGCTGGTCCTTGAGGAACACTGAAGCTTTCTTT. Encoded protein: CASWSLRNTEAFF.

The chain has TRBV3-1 (or the pseudogene TRBV3-2) and TRBJ1-5; the D gene is possibly TRBD1 (6 bases). This CDR3 spans 13 amino acids. Germline V gene sequence: CDR1 LGHDT, CDR2 YNNKEL (reference sequence). The V and J ends lost 5 bases and 5 bases respectively, with 10 bases between them. The CDR3 region is CASSSQGHQPQHF. CDR3 bases: TGTGCCAGCAGCTCACAGGGCCATCAGCCCCAGCATTTT.

The table lists this clone with a count of one. The chain recombines TRBV28 with TRBJ1-2; tentative D call: TRBD1 (5 bases). The V end lost 3 bases, the J end lost 2 bases, and 7 bases lay between the germline ends. CDR3 size: 13 residues. The germline V gene encodes CDR1 MDHEN and CDR2 SYDVKM. The CDR3 nucleotides are TGTGCCAGCAGTTTGGCAGGGAACTATGGCTACACCTTC. Translating gives CASSLAGNYGYTF.

The chain carries TRBV29-1 and TRBJ1-2; possibly TRBD1 for D (6 bases). The V end lost 6 bases, the J end lost 8 bases, and 16 bases lay between the germline ends. Germline CDR1 is SQVTM and CDR2 is ANQGSEA. This CDR3 is 12 amino acids long. CDR3 coding DNA: TGCAGCGTGGGGTCGGGGGGCTTAGGCTACACCTTC. This encodes CSVGSGGLGYTF.

V is TRBV18 and J is TRBJ1-3, with 10 bases aligning to TRBD1. J lost 4 bases, V lost 2 bases, and 11 bases had no gene match. The germline V gene has CDR1 KGHSH and CDR2 LQKENI. The CDR3 is 18 residues long. CDR3 nucleotides: TGTGCCAGCTCACCATGGGACCCCGGGACAGGGGACGGAAACACCATATATTTT. Its protein is CASSPWDPGTGDGNTIYF. The full variable domain, with the rest looked up from reference TRBV18 and TRBJ1-3, is NAGVMQNPRHLVRRRGQEARLRCSPMKGHSHVYWYRQLPEEGLKFMVYLQKENIIDESGMPKERFSAEFPKEGPSILRIQQVVRGDSAAYFCASSPWDPGTGDGNTIYFGEGSWLTVV.

The chain is built from TRBV7-8 and TRBJ1-2; possible D gene TRBD1, 5 bases. Germline V gene data show CDR1 as SGHVS and CDR2 as FQNEAQ. Trimming took off 1 base at V and 6 bases at J, with 15 bases between the two ends. The CDR3 has 15 residues. The CDR3 protein is CASSLVGRPVNGYTF. The CDR3 nucleotides read TGTGCCAGCAGCTTAGTGGGGCGTCCCGTTAATGGCTACACCTTC.

The gene calls are TRBV19 and TRBJ1-2; TRBD1 aligns across 7 bases. J lost 4 bases, V lost 8 bases, and 7 bases had no gene match. Germline V gene lookup returns CDR1 LNHDA and CDR2 SQIVND (reference sequence). The CDR3 loop spans 13 amino acids. The CDR3 bases are TGTGCCAGTCAGAAGGCAGGGGGCTATGGCTACACCTTC. It codes for CASQKAGGYGYTF. Drawing the rest from reference TRBV19 and TRBJ1-2, the complete variable domain is DGGITQSPKYLFRKEGQNVTLSCEQNLNHDAMYWYRQDPGQGLRLIYYSQIVNDFQKGDIAEGYSVSREKKESFPLTVTSAQKNPTAFYLCASQKAGGYGYTFGSGTRLTVV.